These 21 T cell receptor beta chains share one sample of origin, sequenced in a study of cytomegalovirus exposure and HLA in healthy donors. The primer mix had 60 Vbeta and 13 Jbeta primers. Measured with immunoSEQ multiplex PCR; TCRdb has only the in-frame clones, and not every one. Of some 110,000 clones listed, 76% are singletons. Source material: PBMCs. Receptor source: a man aged 40-55 years in good health and CMV-seropositive.

A note on this clone: One end of the junction fails to match germline, which may point to a read error. The V gene is TRBV9, the J gene TRBJ2-1, with D perhaps matching TRBD2 (6 bases). The CDR3 loop spans 16 amino acids. CDR1 is SGDLS, CDR2 YYNGEE, per germline. CDR3 nucleotides: TGTGCCAGCAGCCCCCCCGGCGGGGACTCCTTCAATGAGCAGTTCTTC. It codes for CASSPPGGDSFNEQFF.

The sample holds one count of this clone. The CDR3 coding sequence is TGTGCCAGCCGCCGAGGGGGGGCTGGAGATACGCAGTATTTT. It specifies CASRRGGAGDTQYF. The chain joins TRBV19 to TRBJ2-3, with TRBD2 as a possible D gene (7 bases). Trimming shortened V by 9 bases and J by 5 bases, and 18 bases separated the two germline ends. This CDR3 has 14 residues. Per the germline V gene, CDR1 is LNHDA and CDR2 is SQIVND (reference sequence). Looking up the rest from reference TRBV19 and TRBJ2-3 gives the full variable domain: DGGITQSPKYLFRKEGQNVTLSCEQNLNHDAMYWYRQDPGQGLRLIYYSQIVNDFQKGDIAEGYSVSREKKESFPLTVTSAQKNPTAFYLCASRRGGAGDTQYFGPGTRLTVL.

The V gene is TRBV5-6, the J gene TRBJ2-1; possible D gene TRBD1, 6 bases. Trimming cost V 0 bases and J 2 bases, with 9 bases left between them. The germline gives CDR1 SGHDT, CDR2 YYEEEE. The CDR3 runs to 15 residues. CDR3: CASSLVRGAYNEQFF. The CDR3 nucleotides are TGTGCCAGCAGCTTGGTCAGGGGCGCCTACAATGAGCAGTTCTTC.

This chain connects TRBV5-1 to TRBJ2-5, with 9 bases matching TRBD1. V dropped 6 bases and J dropped 2; count of bases not matched to a gene: 5. Germline CDR1 reads SGHRS; CDR2 reads YFSETQ. The CDR3 spans 14 residues. CDR3 in DNA: TGCGCCAGCACGCCCGGGACAGGGCAAGAGACCCAGTACTTC. It is translated as CASTPGTGQETQYF. Drawing the rest from reference TRBV5-1 and TRBJ2-5, the complete variable domain is KAGVTQTPRYLIKTRGQQVTLSCSPISGHRSVSWYQQTPGQGLQFLFEYFSETQRNKGNFPGRFSGRQFSNSRSEMNVSTLELGDSALYLCASTPGTGQETQYFGPGTRLLVL.

The chain has TRBV2 and TRBJ2-1; D might be TRBD2 (9 bases). Trimming left V 4 bases short and J 6 bases short, with 19 bases between. This CDR3 region has 16 residues. Looked up from germline, CDR1 is SNHLY and CDR2 is FYNNEI. CDR3 sequence reads: CASSASGIRGLNEQFF. CDR3 nucleotide sequence: TGTGCCAGCAGTGCTAGCGGGATCAGGGGGCTCAATGAGCAGTTCTTC.

The CDR3 loop is CASSEPQVHEKLFF. The CDR3 DNA reads TGTGCCAGCAGTGAACCGCAGGTTCACGAAAAACTGTTTTTT. The J gene is TRBJ1-4, the V gene TRBV6-1; D uncertain. The CDR3 extends over 14 amino acids. Trimming pared 2 bases from V and 8 bases from J, leaving 12 bases between. Germline V gene sequence: CDR1 MNHNS, CDR2 SASEGT.

V gene TRBV10-3 combines with J gene TRBJ1-5; a possible D gene is TRBD1 (5 bases). The V end lost 2 bases, the J end lost 2 bases, and 13 bases lay between the germline ends. Germline lookup yields CDR1 ENHRY and CDR2 SYGVKD. The CDR3 sequence is 16 residues long. In nucleotides, the CDR3 is TGTGCCATCAGTGAGGCGGGGGATATACGCAATCAGCCCCAGCATTTT. It is translated as CAISEAGDIRNQPQHF.

This clone occurred once. The CDR3 spells CASSAGTGGIYEQYF. CDR3 bases: TGCGCCAGCAGCGCCGGGACAGGGGGCATCTACGAGCAGTACTTC. The chain combines TRBV5-1 with TRBJ2-7, with 12 positions matching TRBD1. The CDR3 loop spans 15 amino acids. V trimming: 4 bases; J trimming: 3 bases; junction bases outside the gene matches: 5. CDR1 and CDR2 (germline): SGHRS, YFSETQ.

The rearrangement joins TRBV11-2 to TRBJ2-7; D perhaps matches TRBD1 (5 bases). Germline V gives CDR1 SGHAT, CDR2 FQNNGV. V lost 0 bases and J 11 bases, leaving 8 bases between the germline ends. CDR3 length equals 11 residues. CDR3 amino acids: CASSLDRVEYF. The CDR3 DNA follows: TGTGCCAGCAGCTTAGACAGGGTAGAGTACTTC.

The chain is built from TRBV5-4 and TRBJ2-4; 10 bases align to TRBD2. This CDR3 has 15 amino acids. The germline V gene encodes CDR1 SGHNT and CDR2 YYREEE (reference sequence). V lost 4 bases and J lost 8; bases outside the gene matches: 9. CDR3 protein: CASSQSVAGGDIQYF. Written as DNA, the CDR3 is TGTGCCAGCAGCCAATCGGTAGCGGGGGGTGACATTCAGTACTTC. Variable domain in full (rest from reference TRBV5-4 and TRBJ2-4): ETGVTQSPTHLIKTRGQQVTLRCSSQSGHNTVSWYQQALGQGPQFIFQYYREEENGRGNFPPRFSGLQFPNYSSELNVNALELDDSALYLCASSQSVAGGDIQYFGAGTRLSVL.

The CDR3 DNA reads TGTGCCAGCAGTTTAGGCGTAGCGGGAGCCCGGGATGAGCAGTTCTTC. Encoded protein: CASSLGVAGARDEQFF. J is TRBJ2-1 and V is TRBV27; 9 bases match TRBD2. The V gene end was trimmed by 2 bases and the J gene end by 8 bases; junction bases not matched to a gene: 10. The germline V gene has CDR1 MNHEY and CDR2 SMNVEV (reference sequence). This CDR3 spans 16 amino acids.

About this clone itself: One end of the junction does not line up with germline, which may come from a read error. The chain couples TRBV6-1 to TRBJ2-6, with TRBD1 as a possible D gene (5 bases). The CDR3 has 16 residues. Germline-derived CDR1 and CDR2 are MNHNS and SASEGT. DNA for the CDR3: TGTGCCAGCAGTGAAACGCGTAGCTCTGGGGCCAACGGCCTGACTTTC. This codes for CASSETRSSGANGLTF.

The chain couples TRBV6-5 to TRBJ1-5; 7 bases are shared with TRBD1. Germline V gene lookup returns CDR1 MNHEY and CDR2 SVGAGI. CDR3 length: 15 amino acids. The junction had 9 bases not matched to a gene; V was cut back by 5 bases and J by 5 bases. As DNA, the CDR3 is TGTGCCAGCAGTGGCAGGGGGACCGGGGATCAGCCCCAGCATTTT. Its protein product is CASSGRGTGDQPQHF.

J is TRBJ1-4 and V is TRBV5-1; maybe TRBD1 (5 bases). Looked up from germline, CDR1 is SGHRS and CDR2 is YFSETQ. The CDR3 runs 14 residues. V lost 5 bases, J lost 7 bases, and 15 bases lay in between. This CDR3 is CASSLQGLFEKLFF. The CDR3 DNA reads TGCGCCAGCAGTTTGCAGGGACTTTTTGAAAAACTGTTTTTT.

This clone is a singleton in its sample. The V call is TRBV5-6, the J call TRBJ1-1, with 11 bases matching TRBD1. Per the germline V gene, CDR1 is SGHDT and CDR2 is YYEEEE. V lost 4 bases, J lost 3 bases, and 8 bases stayed unmatched. The CDR3 consists of 16 residues. Here the CDR3 reads CASSPLGQGADTEAFF. DNA of the CDR3: TGTGCCAGCAGCCCCCTTGGACAGGGGGCGGACACTGAAGCTTTCTTT.

This clone was seen once. The chain uses TRBV13 and TRBJ2-3; 7 positions match TRBD2. There are 17 residues in the CDR3. The trim removed 6 bases at V and 0 bases at J, leaving 12 bases unmatched. CDR1 and CDR2 from the germline V gene are PRHDT and FYEKMQ (reference sequence). The CDR3 DNA is TGTGCCAGCAGTCCCACCCCTAGCGGAGAGAGCACAGATACGCAGTATTTT. This encodes CASSPTPSGESTDTQYF.

The chain has TRBV11-2 and TRBJ2-2; TRBD2 matches 14 bases. The V gene's germline CDR1 is SGHAT and CDR2 FQNNGV. The CDR3 has 18 residues. V lost 5 bases to trimming and J lost 0 bases; unmatched junction nucleotides: 5. CDR3 sequence reads: CASSTGTSGSANTGELFF. As DNA, the CDR3 is TGTGCCAGCAGCACCGGGACTAGCGGGAGCGCGAACACCGGGGAGCTGTTTTTT.

Only one count was recorded for this clone. The chain combines TRBV28 with TRBJ1-6; 7 bases align to TRBD1. The J segment lost 10 bases and the V segment lost 6 bases, leaving 12 bases of the junction unmatched. Germline V gene lookup returns CDR1 MDHEN and CDR2 SYDVKM. This CDR3 is built from 15 residues. CDR3 coding DNA: TGTGCCAGCAGCCGTACCCTCCCAGGGGGATCACCCCTCCACTTT. Translating gives CASSRTLPGGSPLHF.

The chain carries TRBV11-2 and TRBJ2-1, with 9 bases lining up with TRBD2. Germline V gives CDR1 SGHAT, CDR2 FQNNGV. With 5 bases clipped from V and 6 bases from J, the junction kept 8 bases outside the gene matches. The CDR3 length is 15 residues. CDR3 in DNA: TGTGCCAGCAGCCAATGGACTAGCGCCGCCAATGAGCAGTTCTTC. Translation gives CASSQWTSAANEQFF. Drawing the rest from reference TRBV11-2 and TRBJ2-1, the complete variable domain is EAGVAQSPRYKIIEKRQSVAFWCNPISGHATLYWYQQILGQGPKLLIQFQNNGVVDDSQLPKDRFSAERLKGVDSTLKIQPAKLEDSAVYLCASSQWTSAANEQFFGPGTRLTVL.

V and J are TRBV2 and TRBJ2-7, with D perhaps TRBD2 (6 bases). The V and J ends lost 7 bases and 4 bases respectively, with 17 bases between them. The CDR3 is made up of 14 amino acids. Germline V CDR1 and CDR2: SNHLY, FYNNEI. The chain's CDR3 is CASKRRGNSYEQYF. Here the CDR3 DNA reads TGTGCCAGCAAGCGGAGGGGTAATTCGTACGAGCAGTACTTC.

The chain uses TRBV29-1 and TRBJ2-7; a weak D match, TRBD2 (6 bases). CDR3 length: 13 residues. Germline-derived CDR1 and CDR2 are SQVTM and ANQGSEA. V was trimmed by 4 bases and J by 4 bases, leaving 14 bases between them. In DNA form, the CDR3 reads TGCAGCGTTGTGGTTCTGGGAGGATACGAGCAGTACTTC. Amino acid sequence: CSVVVLGGYEQYF.